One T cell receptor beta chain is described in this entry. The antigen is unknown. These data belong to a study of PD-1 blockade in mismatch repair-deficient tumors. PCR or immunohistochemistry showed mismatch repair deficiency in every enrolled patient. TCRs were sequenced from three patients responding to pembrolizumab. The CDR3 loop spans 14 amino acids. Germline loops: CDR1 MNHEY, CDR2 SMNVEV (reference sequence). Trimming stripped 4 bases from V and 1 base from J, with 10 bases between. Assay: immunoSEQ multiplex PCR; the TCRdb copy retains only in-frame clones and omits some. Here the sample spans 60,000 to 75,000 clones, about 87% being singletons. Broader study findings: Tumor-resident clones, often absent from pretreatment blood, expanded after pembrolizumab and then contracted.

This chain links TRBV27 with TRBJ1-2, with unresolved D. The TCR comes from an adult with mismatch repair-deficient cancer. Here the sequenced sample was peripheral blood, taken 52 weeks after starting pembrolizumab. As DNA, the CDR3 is TGTGCCAGCAGTTCCGGCCCGAGTAACTATGGCTACACCTTC. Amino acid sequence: CASSSGPSNYGYTF.